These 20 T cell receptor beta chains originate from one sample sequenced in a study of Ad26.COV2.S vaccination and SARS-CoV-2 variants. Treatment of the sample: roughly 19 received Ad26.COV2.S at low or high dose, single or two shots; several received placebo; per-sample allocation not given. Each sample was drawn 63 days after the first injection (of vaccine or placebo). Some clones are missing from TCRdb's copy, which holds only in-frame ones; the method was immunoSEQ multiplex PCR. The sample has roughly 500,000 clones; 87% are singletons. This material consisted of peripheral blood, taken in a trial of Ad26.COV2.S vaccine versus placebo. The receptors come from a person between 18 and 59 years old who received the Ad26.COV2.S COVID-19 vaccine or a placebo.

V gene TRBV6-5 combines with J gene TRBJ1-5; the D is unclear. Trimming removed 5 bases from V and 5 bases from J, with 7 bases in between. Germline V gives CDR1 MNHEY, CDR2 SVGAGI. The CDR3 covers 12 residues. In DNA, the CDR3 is TGTGCCAGCAGTCGGGATCATCAGCCCCAGCATTTT. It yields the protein CASSRDHQPQHF.

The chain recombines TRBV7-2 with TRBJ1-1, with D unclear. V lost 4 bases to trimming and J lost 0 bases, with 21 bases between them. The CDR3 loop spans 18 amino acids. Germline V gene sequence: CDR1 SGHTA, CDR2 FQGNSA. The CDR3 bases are TGTGCCAGCAGCTCCCTGAATACACGGCTAAGGATGAACACTGAAGCTTTCTTT. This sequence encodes CASSSLNTRLRMNTEAFF.

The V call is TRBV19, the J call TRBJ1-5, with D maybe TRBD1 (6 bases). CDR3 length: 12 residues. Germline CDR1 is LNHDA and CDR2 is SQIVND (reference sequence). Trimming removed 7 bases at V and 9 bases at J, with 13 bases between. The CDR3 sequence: CASTLRGGPQHF. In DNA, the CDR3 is TGTGCCAGTACCCTAAGGGGGGGGCCCCAGCATTTT.

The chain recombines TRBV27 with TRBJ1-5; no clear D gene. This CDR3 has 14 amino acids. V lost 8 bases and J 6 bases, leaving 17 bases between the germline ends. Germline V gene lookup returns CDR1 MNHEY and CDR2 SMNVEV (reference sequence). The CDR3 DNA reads TGTGCCAGCCGCGAGATAGGAATAGGTCAGCCCCAGCATTTT. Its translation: CASREIGIGQPQHF.

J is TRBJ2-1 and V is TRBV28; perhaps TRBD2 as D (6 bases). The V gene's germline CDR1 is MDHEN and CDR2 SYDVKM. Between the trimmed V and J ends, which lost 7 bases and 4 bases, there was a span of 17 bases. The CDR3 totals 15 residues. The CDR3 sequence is CASTGGGGRYNEQFF. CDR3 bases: TGTGCCAGCACCGGTGGGGGAGGACGATACAATGAGCAGTTCTTC.

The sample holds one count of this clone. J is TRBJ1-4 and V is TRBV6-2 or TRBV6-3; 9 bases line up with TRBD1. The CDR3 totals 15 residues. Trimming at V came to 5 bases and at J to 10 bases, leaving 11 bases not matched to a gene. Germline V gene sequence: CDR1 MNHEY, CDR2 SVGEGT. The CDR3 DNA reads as TGTGCCAGCAGTCCCACCGGACAGGGGAACGGAAAACTGTTTTTT. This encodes CASSPTGQGNGKLFF.

CDR3 in DNA: TGTGCCAGCAGCCAGGGGGCACCGTACAATGAGCAGTTCTTC. It encodes CASSQGAPYNEQFF. The chain couples TRBV3-1 (or the pseudogene TRBV3-2) to TRBJ2-1; D might be TRBD1 (6 bases). V was cut by 3 bases and J by 4 bases, with 10 bases left in between. From germline, CDR1 is LGHDT and CDR2 YNNKEL (reference sequence). The CDR3 runs 14 residues.

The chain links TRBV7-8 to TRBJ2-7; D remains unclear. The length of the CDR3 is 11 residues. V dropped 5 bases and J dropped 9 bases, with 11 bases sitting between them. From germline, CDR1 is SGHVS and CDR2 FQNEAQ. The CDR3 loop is CASSPQTAQYF. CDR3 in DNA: TGTGCCAGCAGCCCCCAGACCGCGCAGTACTTC.

CDR3 coding DNA: TGTGCCAGCAGCTCCAGACTAGCGAACACAGATACGCAGTATTTT. Protein: CASSSRLANTDTQYF. The J gene is TRBJ2-3, the V gene TRBV9; TRBD2 matches at 8 bases. The CDR3 runs to 15 residues. J gave up 2 bases and V 4 bases, and 6 bases lay outside the gene matches. Germline-derived CDR1 and CDR2 are SGDLS and YYNGEE.

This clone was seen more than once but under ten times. The DNA for the CDR3 is TGTGCCAGCAGCCCGGCCGGACTAGCGGGATTGTACACCGGGGAGCTGTTTTTT. Its translation: CASSPAGLAGLYTGELFF. V gene TRBV5-8 combines with J gene TRBJ2-2, with 12 nucleotides matching TRBD2. Germline loops: CDR1 SGHTS, CDR2 YDEGEE. V lost 4 bases and J lost 3; bases outside the gene matches: 10. The CDR3 length is 18 residues.

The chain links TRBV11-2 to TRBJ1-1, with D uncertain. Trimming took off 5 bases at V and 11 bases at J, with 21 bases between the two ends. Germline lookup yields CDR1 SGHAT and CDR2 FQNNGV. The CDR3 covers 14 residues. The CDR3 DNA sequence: TGTGCCAGCAGCCAAGATGGTACGGGTGATTCGGCTTTCTTT. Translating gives CASSQDGTGDSAFF.

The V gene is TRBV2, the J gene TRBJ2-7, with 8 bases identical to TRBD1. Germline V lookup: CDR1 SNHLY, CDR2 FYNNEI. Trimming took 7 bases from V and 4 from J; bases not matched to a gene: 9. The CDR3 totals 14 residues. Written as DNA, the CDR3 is TGTGCCAGCACTCCTCGGGACAGGAGGTACGAGCAGTACTTC. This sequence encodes CASTPRDRRYEQYF.

In nucleotides, the CDR3 is TGTGCCTGGAGCGATGGGACTAGCGGGGTTACAGATACGCAGTATTTT. It is translated as CAWSDGTSGVTDTQYF. The chain joins TRBV30 to TRBJ2-3, with TRBD2 matching 13 bases. Germline loops: CDR1 GTSNPN, CDR2 SVGIG (reference sequence). V shed 3 bases and J 3 bases; nucleotides not matched to a gene: 6. CDR3 size: 16 residues. The full variable domain, its missing parts supplied by reference TRBV30 and TRBJ2-3, is SQTIHQWPATLVQPVGSPLSLECTVEGTSNPNLYWYRQAAGRGLQLLFYSVGIGQISSEVPQNLSASRPQDRQFILSSKKLLLSDSGFYLCAWSDGTSGVTDTQYFGPGTRLTVL.

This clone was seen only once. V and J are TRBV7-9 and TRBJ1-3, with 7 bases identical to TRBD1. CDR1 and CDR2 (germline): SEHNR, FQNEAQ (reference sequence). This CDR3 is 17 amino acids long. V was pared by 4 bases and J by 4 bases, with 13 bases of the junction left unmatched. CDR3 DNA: TGTGCCAGCAGCTCCATAATAGACAGGGAGGCCGGAAACACCATATATTTT. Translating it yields CASSSIIDREAGNTIYF.

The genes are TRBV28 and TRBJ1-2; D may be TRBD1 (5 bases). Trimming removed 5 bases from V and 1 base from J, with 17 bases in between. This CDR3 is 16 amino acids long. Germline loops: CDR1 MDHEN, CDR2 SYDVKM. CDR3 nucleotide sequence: TGTGCCAGCAGTGGGGATCTGGGCAGGGTTAACTATGGCTACACCTTC. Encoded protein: CASSGDLGRVNYGYTF.

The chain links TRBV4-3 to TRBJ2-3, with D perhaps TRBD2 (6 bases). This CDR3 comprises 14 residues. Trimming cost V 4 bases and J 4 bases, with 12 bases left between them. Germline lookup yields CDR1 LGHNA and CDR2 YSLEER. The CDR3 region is CASSLTSSADTQYF. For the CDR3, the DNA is TGCGCCAGCAGCCTAACTAGCTCGGCAGATACGCAGTATTTT.

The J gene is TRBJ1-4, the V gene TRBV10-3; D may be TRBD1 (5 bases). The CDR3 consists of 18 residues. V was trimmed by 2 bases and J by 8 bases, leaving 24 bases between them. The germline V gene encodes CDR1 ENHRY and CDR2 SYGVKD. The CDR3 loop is CAISERGLSGRGYEKLFF. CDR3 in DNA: TGTGCCATCAGTGAGCGAGGCCTCTCGGGGAGGGGATACGAAAAACTGTTTTTT.

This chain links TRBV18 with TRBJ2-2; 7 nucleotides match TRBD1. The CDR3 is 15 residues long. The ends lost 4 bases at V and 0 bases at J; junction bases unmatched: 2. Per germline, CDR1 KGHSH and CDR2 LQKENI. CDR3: CASSLGTANTGELFF. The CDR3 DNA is TGTGCCAGCTCACTAGGGACAGCGAACACCGGGGAGCTGTTTTTT.

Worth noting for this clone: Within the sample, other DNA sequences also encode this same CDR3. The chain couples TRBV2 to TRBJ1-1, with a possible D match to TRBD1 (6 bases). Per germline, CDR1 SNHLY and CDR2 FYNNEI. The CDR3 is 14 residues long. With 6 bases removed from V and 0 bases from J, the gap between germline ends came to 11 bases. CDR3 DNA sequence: TGTGCCAGCAGCGTAGGACAGCTGAACACTGAAGCTTTCTTT. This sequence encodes CASSVGQLNTEAFF.

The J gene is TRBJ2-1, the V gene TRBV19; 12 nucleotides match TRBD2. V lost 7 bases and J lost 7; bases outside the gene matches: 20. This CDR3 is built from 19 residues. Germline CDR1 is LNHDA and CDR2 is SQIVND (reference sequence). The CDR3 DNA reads TGTGCCAGTACCCAATTCGGCGGGACTAGCGGGTTATCCGGTAATGAGCAGTTCTTC. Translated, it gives CASTQFGGTSGLSGNEQFF. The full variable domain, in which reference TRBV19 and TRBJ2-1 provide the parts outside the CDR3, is DGGITQSPKYLFRKEGQNVTLSCEQNLNHDAMYWYRQDPGQGLRLIYYSQIVNDFQKGDIAEGYSVSREKKESFPLTVTSAQKNPTAFYLCASTQFGGTSGLSGNEQFFGPGTRLTVL.